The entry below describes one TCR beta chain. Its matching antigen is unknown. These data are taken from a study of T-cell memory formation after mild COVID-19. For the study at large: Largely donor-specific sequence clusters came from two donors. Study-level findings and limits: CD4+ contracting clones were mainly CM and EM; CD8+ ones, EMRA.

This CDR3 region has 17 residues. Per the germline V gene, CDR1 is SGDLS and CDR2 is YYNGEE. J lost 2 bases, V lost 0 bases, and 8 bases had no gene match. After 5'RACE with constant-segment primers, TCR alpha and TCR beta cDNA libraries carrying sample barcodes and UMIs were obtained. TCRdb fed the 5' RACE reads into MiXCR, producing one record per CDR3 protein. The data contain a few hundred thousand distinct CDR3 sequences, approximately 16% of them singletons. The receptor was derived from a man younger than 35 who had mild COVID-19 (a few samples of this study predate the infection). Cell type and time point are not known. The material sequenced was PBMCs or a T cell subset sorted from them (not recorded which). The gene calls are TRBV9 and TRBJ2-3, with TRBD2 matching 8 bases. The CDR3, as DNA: TGTGCCAGCAGCGTAGATCCCTCGCGGGGGGTCACAGATACGCAGTATTTT. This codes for CASSVDPSRGVTDTQYF.